This paragraph covers one TCR beta chain sequence. Sequencing targeted TCR beta in T cells from blood (CD8+ and CD4+). The multiple sclerosis control group comprised treatment-naive patients with stable or active relapsing-remitting disease. Through negative isolation, CD4+ and CD8+ T cells were obtained, while TEMRA cells were enriched using FACS. The data were taken from a study of CD8 T cells in Susac syndrome. Reverse transcription of 0.5 to 1 ug RNA was performed with random hexamers. By means of immunoSEQ multiplex PCR, TCR beta CDR3 spanning 54 Vbeta and 13 Jbeta underwent amplification. One entry per CDR3 protein results from TCRdb running MiXCR on the immunoSEQ multiplex PCR reads. The sample gives 150,000 to 180,000 distinct CDR3 sequences, 85% to 95% of which show up once; around 0.21% is in the top ten. The CDR3 runs 10 residues. Germline V CDR1 and CDR2: SNHLY, FYNNEI. V was clipped by 8 bases and J by 10 bases, with 9 bases between them.

This receptor was taken from a human donor with multiple sclerosis. Sequences were obtained from CD8+ T cells from PBMCs. V and J are TRBV2 and TRBJ2-1, with unresolved D. DNA for the CDR3: TGTGCCAGCCCTGACCGGGAGCAGTTCTTC. Its translation: CASPDREQFF.